These 20 T cell receptor beta chains came from one sample sequenced in a study of T cell responses to AZD1222 COVID-19 vaccine. Assay: immunoSEQ multiplex PCR; the TCRdb copy retains only in-frame clones and omits some. The sample yields some 86,000 clones, approximately 91% seen once. Sequenced here: peripheral blood, sampled 28 days after the second AZD1222 dose. The receptors derive from an adult who received the AZD1222 COVID-19 vaccine.

This chain uses TRBV14 with TRBJ2-3; 10 bases fit TRBD1. Germline-derived CDR1 and CDR2 are SGHDN and FVKESK. CDR3 length: 16 residues. V shed 3 bases, J shed 0 bases, and the junction held 3 bases outside the gene matches. Here the CDR3 DNA reads TGTGCCAGCAGCCATTGGACAGGGGGGAGCACAGATACGCAGTATTTT. Translating it yields CASSHWTGGSTDTQYF.

V is TRBV6-6 and J is TRBJ1-3, with D unresolved. The CDR3 is 16 amino acids. Looked up from germline, CDR1 is MNHNY and CDR2 is SVGAGI (reference sequence). Trimming removed 2 bases at V and 0 bases at J, with 11 bases between. The CDR3 protein is CASSYVRRTSGNTIYF. In DNA, the CDR3 is TGTGCCAGCAGTTACGTTCGGAGGACCTCTGGAAACACCATATATTTT.

CDR3 region: CASTGTGRSTDTQYF. CDR3 sequence (DNA): TGTGCCAGTACCGGGACAGGTCGGAGCACAGATACGCAGTATTTT. V usage is TRBV19 and J usage is TRBJ2-3, with 8 bases identical to TRBD1. The CDR3 loop spans 15 amino acids. Germline V gives CDR1 LNHDA, CDR2 SQIVND (reference sequence). Trimming cost V 7 bases and J 0 bases; bases outside gene matches: 6.

The chain uses TRBV7-9 and TRBJ1-5; D call uncertain. Trimming stripped 3 bases from V and 4 bases from J, with 7 bases between. From germline, CDR1 is SEHNR and CDR2 FQNEAQ (reference sequence). This CDR3 region has 13 residues. The CDR3 loop is CASSLGFNQPQHF. In nucleotides, the CDR3 is TGTGCCAGCAGCTTGGGGTTTAATCAGCCCCAGCATTTT.

CDR3 region: CASSLGQGAEQYF. The CDR3 bases are TGTGCCAGCAGTTTAGGGCAGGGCGCCGAGCAGTACTTC. The chain combines TRBV12-3 or TRBV12-4 with TRBJ2-7; maybe TRBD1 (5 bases). This CDR3 is built from 13 residues. V lost 1 base to trimming and J lost 6 bases, with 10 bases between them.

The genes are TRBV10-3 and TRBJ2-5; D is unclear. CDR3 length equals 13 residues. V was pared by 11 bases and J by 1 base, with 14 bases between. The germline CDR1 and CDR2 sequences are ENHRY and SYGVKD. For the CDR3, the DNA is TGTGCCTTCAAAGGCTGGGGCCAAGAGACCCAGTACTTC. It specifies CAFKGWGQETQYF.

The chain combines TRBV30 with TRBJ1-2; D is unclear. V was trimmed by 0 bases and J by 7 bases, leaving 15 bases between them. There are 14 residues in the CDR3. Germline V lookup: CDR1 GTSNPN, CDR2 SVGIG (reference sequence). CDR3 region: CAWSVGWAGGGYTF. Here the CDR3 DNA reads TGTGCCTGGAGTGTAGGCTGGGCGGGCGGTGGCTACACCTTC. The full variable domain, rest sourced from reference TRBV30 and TRBJ1-2, is SQTIHQWPATLVQPVGSPLSLECTVEGTSNPNLYWYRQAAGRGLQLLFYSVGIGQISSEVPQNLSASRPQDRQFILSSKKLLLSDSGFYLCAWSVGWAGGGYTFGSGTRLTVV.

The rearrangement joins TRBV9 to TRBJ1-1, with a tentative D call TRBD1 (6 bases). The CDR3 has 12 amino acids. With 1 base removed from V and 8 bases from J, the gap between germline ends came to 9 bases. Looked up from germline, CDR1 is SGDLS and CDR2 is YYNGEE. The CDR3 reads CASSVSTGEAFF. The CDR3 nucleotides are TGTGCCAGCAGCGTATCCACAGGGGAAGCTTTCTTT.

The V call is TRBV4-1, the J call TRBJ1-2; D is ambiguous. This CDR3 has 15 amino acids. V was cut by 0 bases and J by 8 bases, with 16 bases left in between. The germline V gene has CDR1 MGHRA and CDR2 YSYEKL. CDR3 loop: CASSQDTDPLQGYTF. The CDR3, as DNA: TGCGCCAGCAGCCAAGATACGGATCCCCTGCAAGGCTACACCTTC.

This chain connects TRBV11-2 to TRBJ1-6; a weak D match, TRBD1 (5 bases). The CDR3 consists of 15 residues. V was clipped by 4 bases and J by 0 bases, with 7 bases between them. The germline V gene has CDR1 SGHAT and CDR2 FQNNGV. This CDR3 reads CASSSQGSYNSPLHF. CDR3 nucleotide sequence: TGTGCCAGCAGCTCCCAGGGCTCCTATAATTCACCCCTCCACTTT.

This chain links TRBV2 with TRBJ1-4; D is unclear. The CDR3 sequence is 15 residues long. V was pared by 8 bases and J by 8 bases, with 21 bases between. The V gene's germline CDR1 is SNHLY and CDR2 FYNNEI. The CDR3 sequence is CASYGVGGRPEKLFF. Written as DNA, the CDR3 is TGTGCCAGCTACGGGGTGGGAGGAAGACCCGAAAAACTGTTTTTT. The whole variable domain, filled in from reference TRBV2 and TRBJ1-4, reads EPEVTQTPSHQVTQMGQEVILRCVPISNHLYFYWYRQILGQKVEFLVSFYNNEISEKSEIFDDQFSVERPDGSNFTLKIRSTKLEDSAMYFCASYGVGGRPEKLFFGSGTQLSVL.

The V gene is TRBV19, the J gene TRBJ2-7, with D perhaps matching TRBD1 (5 bases). Trimming stripped 3 bases from V and 7 bases from J, with 13 bases between. This CDR3 is built from 13 residues. Per germline, CDR1 LNHDA and CDR2 SQIVND (reference sequence). The CDR3 DNA is TGTGCCAGTAGTATCACCCCAGGGTTTGAGCAGTACTTC. As protein: CASSITPGFEQYF. Full variable domain (missing parts from reference TRBV19 and TRBJ2-7): DGGITQSPKYLFRKEGQNVTLSCEQNLNHDAMYWYRQDPGQGLRLIYYSQIVNDFQKGDIAEGYSVSREKKESFPLTVTSAQKNPTAFYLCASSITPGFEQYFGPGTRLTVT.

This clone turned up a few times. The genes are TRBV12-3 or TRBV12-4 and TRBJ2-1, with no clear D. This CDR3 has 13 residues. Trimming removed 7 bases from V and 9 bases from J, with 16 bases in between. CDR3 coding DNA: TGTGCCAGCAAAAAGGGCCTTGTCAGTGAGCAGTTCTTC. The encoded protein is CASKKGLVSEQFF.

V usage is TRBV6-5 and J usage is TRBJ2-7, with D unclear. The CDR3 length is 15 residues. The V end was cut by 2 bases, the J end by 0 bases, with 11 bases between. Germline V gene sequence: CDR1 MNHEY, CDR2 SVGAGI. The CDR3 nucleotides read TGTGCCAGCAGTTACGCGGACGGGTCCTCCTACGAGCAGTACTTC. It codes for CASSYADGSSYEQYF.

The gene calls are TRBV5-8 and TRBJ1-2, with D maybe TRBD1 (5 bases). V gave up 4 bases and J gave up 1 base, with 11 bases separating them. There are 14 residues in the CDR3. The germline V gene has CDR1 SGHTS and CDR2 YDEGEE. CDR3 in DNA: TGTGCCAGCAGCCAGGGACCACTTAACTATGGCTACACCTTC. It encodes CASSQGPLNYGYTF.

This chain joins TRBV25-1 and TRBJ2-1, with D hard to call. Germline assignment: CDR1 MGHDK and CDR2 SYGVNS. CDR3 length: 13 residues. V was trimmed by 3 bases and J by 2 bases, leaving 5 bases between them. The DNA of the CDR3 is TGTGCCAGCAGTGATACCACCTACAATGAGCAGTTCTTC. Translating it yields CASSDTTYNEQFF.

The rearrangement uses TRBV7-2 and TRBJ2-7; no clear D gene. V was shortened by 1 base and J by 2 bases, with 12 bases between the two germline ends. The CDR3 is 15 residues long. The germline gives CDR1 SGHTA, CDR2 FQGNSA. DNA of the CDR3: TGTGCCAGCAGCTTAGTAGGCAGATCGACCTACGAGCAGTACTTC. It encodes CASSLVGRSTYEQYF.

This sequence joins TRBV9 and TRBJ2-1; D is uncertain. The CDR3 consists of 14 residues. Trimming took 4 bases from V and 8 from J, leaving 16 bases between them. CDR1 and CDR2 (germline): SGDLS, YYNGEE. CDR3 region: CASSPLDETDEQFF. In DNA, the CDR3 is TGTGCCAGCAGCCCATTGGACGAAACGGATGAGCAGTTCTTC.

The rearrangement joins TRBV11-2 to TRBJ1-5; D not resolved. Germline-derived CDR1 and CDR2 are SGHAT and FQNNGV. V was pared by 3 bases and J by 5 bases, with 8 bases between. The CDR3 loop spans 13 amino acids. CDR3 in DNA: TGTGCCAGCAGCTTCGGCTCCTATCAGCCCCAGCATTTT. This codes for CASSFGSYQPQHF.

This chain links TRBV7-2 with TRBJ2-4, with 12 nucleotides matching TRBD2. Germline CDR1 is SGHTA and CDR2 is FQGNSA. V dropped 3 bases and J dropped 15; count of bases not matched to a gene: 15. This CDR3 comprises 16 residues. Written as DNA, the CDR3 is TGTGCCAGCAGCTTTCAACTAGCGGGAGGACCCCCTTCCGCGTACTTC. This gives the protein CASSFQLAGGPPSAYF.